This T cell receptor (beta chain) was sequenced for a study of control samples from healthy donors and cancer patients. The table came from immunoSEQ multiplex PCR; TCRdb's copy has only in-frame clones and leaves some out. The sample includes about 76,000 clones, around 86% of them seen just once. The CDR3 covers 14 residues. Trimming removed 3 bases from V and 7 bases from J; junction bases left unmatched: 4. Germline V gives CDR1 SGDLS, CDR2 YYNGEE. The sample consisted of PBMCs. The chain carries TRBV9 and TRBJ1-6; TRBD1 matches 7 bases. This TCR derives from a woman aged 45-60 years with colorectal cancer. In nucleotides, the CDR3 is TGTGCCAGCAGCGGAGGGGACAGCAATTCACCCCTCCACTTT. Protein: CASSGGDSNSPLHF. Variable domain in full (rest from reference TRBV9 and TRBJ1-6): DSGVTQTPKHLITATGQRVTLRCSPRSGDLSVYWYQQSLDQGLQFLIQYYNGEERAKGNILERFSAQQFPDLHSELNLSSLELGDSALYFCASSGGDSNSPLHFGNGTRLTVT.